This T cell receptor (beta chain) was identified in a study of post-analysis software for immune sequencing data. The study's findings and limits: The five TRBV segments detected at higher frequency in patients than in controls included TRBV5-6, TRBV5-1 and TRBV20-1.

V lost 5 bases, J lost 0 bases, and 15 bases lay in between. The CDR3 totals 16 residues. Germline V gene sequence: CDR1 LNHDA, CDR2 SQIVND (reference sequence). Comments on this clonotype: Its antigen is currently unknown.

TCR beta cDNA libraries included unique molecular identifiers. Using its own MiXCR run on the PCR reads, TCRdb lists one record per CDR3 protein. The sample holds 750,000 to 950,000 distinct CDR3 sequences, just over 45% seen once. This TCR came from a girl aged 10-17 years with multiple sclerosis. Sequenced input: blood. The chain joins TRBV19 to TRBJ2-3; D is possibly TRBD2 (6 bases). In nucleotides, the CDR3 is TGTGCCAGTAGTCCGCGGGAAAGGGCTAGCACAGATACGCAGTATTTT. Translated: CASSPRERASTDTQYF.